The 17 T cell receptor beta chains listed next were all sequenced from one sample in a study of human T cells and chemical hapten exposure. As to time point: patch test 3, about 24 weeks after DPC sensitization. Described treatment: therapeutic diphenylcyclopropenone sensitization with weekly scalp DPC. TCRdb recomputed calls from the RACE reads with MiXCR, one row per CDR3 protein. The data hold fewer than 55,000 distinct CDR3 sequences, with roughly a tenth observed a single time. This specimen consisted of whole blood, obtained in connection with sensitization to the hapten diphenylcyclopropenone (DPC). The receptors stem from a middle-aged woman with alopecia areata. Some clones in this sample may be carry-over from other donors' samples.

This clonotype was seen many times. The CDR3 spells CASSLRQGTNEQYF. DNA for the CDR3: TGTGCCAGCAGCTTAAGGCAGGGTACCAACGAGCAGTACTTC. The chain joins TRBV11-1 to TRBJ2-7, with D maybe TRBD1 (5 bases). Germline CDR1 SGHAT, CDR2 FQDESV (reference sequence). The length of the CDR3 is 14 residues. V was clipped by 2 bases and J by 5 bases, with 13 bases between them.

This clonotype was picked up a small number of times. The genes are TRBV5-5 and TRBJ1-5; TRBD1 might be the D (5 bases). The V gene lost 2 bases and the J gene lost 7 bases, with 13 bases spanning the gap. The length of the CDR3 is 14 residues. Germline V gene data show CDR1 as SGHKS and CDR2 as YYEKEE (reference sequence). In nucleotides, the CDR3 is TGTGCCAGCAGCTTTGGCCAGGGAGGCCAGCCCCAGCATTTT. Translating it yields CASSFGQGGQPQHF.

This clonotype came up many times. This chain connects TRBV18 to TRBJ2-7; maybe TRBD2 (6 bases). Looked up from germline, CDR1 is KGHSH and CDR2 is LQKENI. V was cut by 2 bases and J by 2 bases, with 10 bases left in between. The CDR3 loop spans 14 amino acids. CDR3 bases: TGTGCCAGCTCACCAACCGGGAGCACCTACGAGCAGTACTTC. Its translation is CASSPTGSTYEQYF.

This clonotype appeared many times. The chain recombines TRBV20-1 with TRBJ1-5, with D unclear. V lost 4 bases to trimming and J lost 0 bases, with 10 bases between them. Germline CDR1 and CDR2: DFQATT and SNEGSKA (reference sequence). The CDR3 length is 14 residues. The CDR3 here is CSATEDGSNQPQHF. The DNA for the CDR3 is TGCAGTGCTACCGAGGATGGTAGCAATCAGCCCCAGCATTTT.

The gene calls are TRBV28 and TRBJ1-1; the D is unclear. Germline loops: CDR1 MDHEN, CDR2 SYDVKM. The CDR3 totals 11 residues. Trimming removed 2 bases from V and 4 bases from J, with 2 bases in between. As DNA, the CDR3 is TGTGCCAGCAGTTTAATCACTGAAGCTTTCTTT. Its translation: CASSLITEAFF.

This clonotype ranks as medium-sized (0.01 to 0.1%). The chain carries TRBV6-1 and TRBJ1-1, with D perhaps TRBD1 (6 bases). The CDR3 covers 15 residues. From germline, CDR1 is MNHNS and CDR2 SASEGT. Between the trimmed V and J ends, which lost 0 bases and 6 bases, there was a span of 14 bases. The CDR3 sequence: CASSEALGGGPEAFF. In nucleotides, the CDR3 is TGTGCCAGCAGTGAAGCGCTGGGGGGGGGCCCTGAAGCTTTCTTT.

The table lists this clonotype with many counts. CDR3 coding DNA: TGTGCCAGCAGCCCAGGGGGGAAGTTTATCACAGATACGCAGTATTTT. Its translation is CASSPGGKFITDTQYF. V is TRBV12-3 or TRBV12-4 and J is TRBJ2-3; tentative D call: TRBD1 (7 bases). Deletions cut 6 bases from V and 2 bases from J, with 18 bases between. This CDR3 contains 16 residues.

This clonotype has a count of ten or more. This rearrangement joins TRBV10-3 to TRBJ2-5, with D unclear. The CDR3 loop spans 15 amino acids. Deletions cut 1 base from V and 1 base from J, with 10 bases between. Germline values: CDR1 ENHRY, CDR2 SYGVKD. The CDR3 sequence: CAISELIGFQETQYF. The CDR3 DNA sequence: TGTGCCATCAGTGAGTTGATAGGGTTCCAAGAGACCCAGTACTTC.

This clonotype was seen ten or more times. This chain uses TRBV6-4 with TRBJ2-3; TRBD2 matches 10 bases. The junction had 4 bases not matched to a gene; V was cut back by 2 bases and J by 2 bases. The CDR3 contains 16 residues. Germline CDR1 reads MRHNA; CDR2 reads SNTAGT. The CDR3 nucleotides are TGTGCCAGCAGTGACGGGCTAGCGGGGGACACAGATACGCAGTATTTT. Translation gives CASSDGLAGDTDTQYF.

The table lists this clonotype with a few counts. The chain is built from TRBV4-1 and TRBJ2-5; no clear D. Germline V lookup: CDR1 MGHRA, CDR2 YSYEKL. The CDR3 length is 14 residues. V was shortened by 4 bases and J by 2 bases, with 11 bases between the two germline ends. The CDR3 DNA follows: TGCGCCAGCAGCCTGGCCCCAGGACAAGAGACCCAGTACTTC. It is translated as CASSLAPGQETQYF.

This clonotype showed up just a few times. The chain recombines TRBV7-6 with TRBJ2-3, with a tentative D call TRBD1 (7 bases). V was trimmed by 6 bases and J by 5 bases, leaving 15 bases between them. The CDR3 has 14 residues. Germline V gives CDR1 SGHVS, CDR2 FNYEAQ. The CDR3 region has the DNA TGTGCCAGCAGTCCCCGACAGGGAGGAGATACGCAGTATTTT. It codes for CASSPRQGGDTQYF.

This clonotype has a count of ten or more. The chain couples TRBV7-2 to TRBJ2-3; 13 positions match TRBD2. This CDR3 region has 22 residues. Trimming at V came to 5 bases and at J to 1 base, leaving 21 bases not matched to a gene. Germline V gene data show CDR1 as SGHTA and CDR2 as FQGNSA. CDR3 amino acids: CASSHPRRGPTSGGAGTDTQYF. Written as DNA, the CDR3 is TGTGCCAGCAGCCACCCCCGCCGGGGTCCTACTAGCGGGGGGGCGGGCACAGATACGCAGTATTTT.

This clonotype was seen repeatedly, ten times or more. The CDR3 DNA reads TGTGCCAGCCGGGGGGAGGGCACTGAAGCTTTCTTT. Translated: CASRGEGTEAFF. This chain uses TRBV18 with TRBJ1-1; possible D gene TRBD1, 5 bases. V dropped 8 bases and J dropped 4 bases, with 11 bases sitting between them. CDR3 length: 12 residues. The germline CDR1 and CDR2 sequences are KGHSH and LQKENI.

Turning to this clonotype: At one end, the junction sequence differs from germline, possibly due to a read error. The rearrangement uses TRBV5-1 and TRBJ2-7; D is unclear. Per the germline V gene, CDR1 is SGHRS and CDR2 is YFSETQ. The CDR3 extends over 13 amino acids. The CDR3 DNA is TGCGCCAGCAGCTTAACAGTCTCCCACGAGCAGTACTTC. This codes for CASSLTVSHEQYF.

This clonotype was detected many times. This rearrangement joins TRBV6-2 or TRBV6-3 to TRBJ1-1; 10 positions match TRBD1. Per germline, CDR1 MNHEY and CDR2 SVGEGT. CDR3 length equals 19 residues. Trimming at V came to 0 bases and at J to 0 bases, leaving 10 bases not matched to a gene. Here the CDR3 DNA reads TGTGCCAGCAGTTACTCCCCGGGACAGGGGACTTTCATGAACACTGAAGCTTTCTTT. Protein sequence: CASSYSPGQGTFMNTEAFF.

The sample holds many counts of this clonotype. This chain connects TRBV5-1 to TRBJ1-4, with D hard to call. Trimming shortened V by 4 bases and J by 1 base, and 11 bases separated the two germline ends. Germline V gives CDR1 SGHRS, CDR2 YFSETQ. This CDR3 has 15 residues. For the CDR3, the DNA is TGCGCCAGCAGCGAATGGGGAGGAACTAATGAAAAACTGTTTTTT. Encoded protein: CASSEWGGTNEKLFF.

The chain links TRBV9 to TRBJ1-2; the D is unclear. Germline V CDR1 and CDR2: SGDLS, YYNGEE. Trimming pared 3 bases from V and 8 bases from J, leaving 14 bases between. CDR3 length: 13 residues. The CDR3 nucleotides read TGTGCCAGCAGCGGAAAAGAGCCCCTGGGCTACACCTTC. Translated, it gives CASSGKEPLGYTF.